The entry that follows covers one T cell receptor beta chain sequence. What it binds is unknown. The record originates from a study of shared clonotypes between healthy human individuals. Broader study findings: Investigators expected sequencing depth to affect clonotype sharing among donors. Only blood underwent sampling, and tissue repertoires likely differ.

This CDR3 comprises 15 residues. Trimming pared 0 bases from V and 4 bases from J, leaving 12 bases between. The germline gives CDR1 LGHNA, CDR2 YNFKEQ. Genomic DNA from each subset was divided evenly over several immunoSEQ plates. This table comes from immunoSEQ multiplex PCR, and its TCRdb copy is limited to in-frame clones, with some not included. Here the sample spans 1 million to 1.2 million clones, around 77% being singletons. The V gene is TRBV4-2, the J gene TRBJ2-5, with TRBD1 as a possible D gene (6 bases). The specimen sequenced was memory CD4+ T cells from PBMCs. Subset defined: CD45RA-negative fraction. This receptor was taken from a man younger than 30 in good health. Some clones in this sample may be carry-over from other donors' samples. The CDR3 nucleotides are TGTGCCAGCAGCCAAGATTTACGGGACACAGAGACCCAGTACTTC. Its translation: CASSQDLRDTETQYF.